The 18 T cell receptor beta chains in this list originate from one sample, sequenced in a study of cytomegalovirus exposure and HLA in healthy donors. It was with 60 Vbeta and 13 Jbeta primers that the PCR ran. Repertoires were generated with immunoSEQ multiplex PCR, while TCRdb's copy carries only in-frame clones and drops some. The data contain about 120,000 clones, roughly 78% of them singletons. Sequencing was done on a sample of PBMCs. These receptors were taken from a man aged 25 to 40 in good health and CMV-seropositive.

This clone came up a few times. This chain connects TRBV12-5 to TRBJ1-2; 7 bases map to TRBD1. This CDR3 is 15 amino acids long. The ends lost 10 bases at V and 3 bases at J; junction bases unmatched: 14. In germline, CDR1 is LGHNT, CDR2 FRNRAP. The CDR3 nucleotides are TGTGCTAATCACAAAGAGGGGGCGCGGGACTATGGCTACACCTTC. This gives the protein CANHKEGARDYGYTF.

This clone showed up just a few times. The J gene is TRBJ1-4, the V gene TRBV2; D unresolved. This CDR3 has 15 residues. Germline loops: CDR1 SNHLY, CDR2 FYNNEI. With 8 bases removed from V and 8 bases from J, the gap between germline ends came to 21 bases. In DNA, the CDR3 is TGTGCCAGCTCGATAGGGCCGGCGGGAGGGGAAAAACTGTTTTTT. Encoded protein: CASSIGPAGGEKLFF.

CDR3: CASSPGQGPWYEQYF. The CDR3 nucleotides read TGTGCCAGCAGCCCCGGACAGGGGCCCTGGTACGAGCAGTACTTC. The rearrangement joins TRBV7-2 to TRBJ2-7, with TRBD1 matching 9 bases. This CDR3 has 15 residues. Germline CDR1 reads SGHTA; CDR2 reads FQGNSA. J gave up 4 bases and V 5 bases, and 9 bases lay outside the gene matches. Full variable domain (rest looked up from reference TRBV7-2 and TRBJ2-7): GAGVSQSPSNKVTEKGKDVELRCDPISGHTALYWYRQSLGQGLEFLIYFQGNSAPDKSGLPSDRFSAERTGGSVSTLTIQRTQQEDSAVYLCASSPGQGPWYEQYFGPGTRLTVT.

This chain uses TRBV19 with TRBJ1-2; D may be TRBD1 (5 bases). Germline V gene lookup returns CDR1 LNHDA and CDR2 SQIVND (reference sequence). V was cut by 3 bases and J by 6 bases, with 11 bases left in between. This CDR3 comprises 13 residues. CDR3 DNA sequence: TGTGCCAGTAGTATCGTGGCAGGGAATGGCTACACCTTC. Amino acid sequence: CASSIVAGNGYTF.

V gene TRBV4-3 combines with J gene TRBJ2-3; 11 positions agree with TRBD2. The germline gives CDR1 LGHNA, CDR2 YSLEER. The V and J ends lost 0 bases and 5 bases, in that order; junction bases with no gene match: 7. CDR3 length: 17 residues. The chain's CDR3 is CASSQEGTSGFVDTQYF. DNA for the CDR3: TGCGCCAGCAGCCAAGAAGGGACTAGCGGTTTTGTAGATACGCAGTATTTT.

The genes are TRBV7-3 and TRBJ2-1; 11 bases match TRBD2. The CDR3 runs 16 residues. Germline V gene lookup returns CDR1 SGHTA and CDR2 FQGTGA. V was pared by 5 bases and J by 4 bases, with 7 bases of the junction left unmatched. The chain's CDR3 is CASSTPGTSGYNEQFF. The CDR3 DNA is TGTGCCAGCAGCACACCCGGGACTAGCGGATACAATGAGCAGTTCTTC. Looking up the rest from reference TRBV7-3 and TRBJ2-1 gives the full variable domain: GAGVSQTPSNKVTEKGKYVELRCDPISGHTALYWYRQSLGQGPEFLIYFQGTGAADDSGLPNDRFFAVRPEGSVSTLKIQRTERGDSAVYLCASSTPGTSGYNEQFFGPGTRLTVL.

This clone counts as medium-sized. The genes are TRBV6-1 and TRBJ2-1; 7 bases are shared with TRBD1. There are 17 residues in the CDR3. With 3 bases clipped from V and 6 bases from J, the junction kept 14 bases outside the gene matches. CDR1 is MNHNS, CDR2 SASEGT, per germline. CDR3 region: CASSEAGGRGLGNEQFF. DNA for the CDR3: TGTGCCAGCAGTGAGGCCGGCGGCAGGGGGTTAGGCAATGAGCAGTTCTTC.

The rearrangement joins TRBV9 to TRBJ1-3, with 9 bases fitting TRBD1. V shed 2 bases and J 2 bases; nucleotides not matched to a gene: 8. Germline V lookup: CDR1 SGDLS, CDR2 YYNGEE. The CDR3 loop spans 17 amino acids. The CDR3 loop is CASSVSFRTGAGNTIYF. The DNA for the CDR3 is TGTGCCAGCAGCGTCTCTTTCCGGACAGGGGCTGGAAACACCATATATTTT.

This sequence joins TRBV5-4 and TRBJ2-1; D uncertain. Germline assignment: CDR1 SGHNT and CDR2 YYREEE (reference sequence). The V end lost 4 bases, the J end lost 8 bases, and 13 bases lay between the germline ends. The CDR3 runs to 13 residues. The CDR3 DNA reads TGTGCCAGCAGCCTACCCTTAGCCGATGAGCAGTTCTTC. Protein product: CASSLPLADEQFF.

As for this clone: The junction shows a germline mismatch at one end, possibly a read error. Additional DNA sequences in this sample encode the identical CDR3. The chain has TRBV7-7 and TRBJ2-3; 7 nucleotides align to TRBD1. The CDR3 totals 14 residues. In germline, CDR1 is SSHAT, CDR2 FNYEAQ (reference sequence). CDR3 sequence: CASSLGQVPDTQYF. Here the CDR3 DNA reads TGTGCTAGCAGCTTAGGACAGGTACCAGATACGCAGTATTTT.

V usage is TRBV10-3 and J usage is TRBJ1-5, with a weak D call TRBD1 (5 bases). The CDR3 consists of 13 residues. Trimming removed 3 bases at V and 7 bases at J, with 10 bases between. Per germline, CDR1 ENHRY and CDR2 SYGVKD. The CDR3 protein is CAISEKQGQPQHF. In DNA form, the CDR3 reads TGTGCCATCAGTGAAAAGCAGGGCCAGCCCCAGCATTTT.

The chain has TRBV11-2 and TRBJ1-2; perhaps TRBD1 as D (6 bases). The CDR3 has 16 residues. Trimming left V 5 bases short and J 4 bases short, with 20 bases between. Germline V lookup: CDR1 SGHAT, CDR2 FQNNGV. The chain's CDR3 is CASSPLQGTGVYGYTF. In nucleotides, the CDR3 is TGTGCCAGCAGCCCGTTACAGGGAACCGGTGTCTATGGCTACACCTTC.

This CDR3 reads CASSQDFVTSGYNEQFF. In DNA, the CDR3 is TGTGCCAGCAGCCAAGACTTTGTGACTAGCGGGTACAATGAGCAGTTCTTC. The rearrangement joins TRBV4-2 to TRBJ2-1, with 10 bases matching TRBD2. There are 17 residues in the CDR3. Trimming at V came to 0 bases and at J to 4 bases, leaving 6 bases not matched to a gene. From germline, CDR1 is LGHNA and CDR2 YNFKEQ.

This chain links TRBV7-7 with TRBJ2-5, with D maybe TRBD1 (5 bases). CDR1 is SSHAT, CDR2 FNYEAQ, per germline (reference sequence). V dropped 1 base and J dropped 1 base, with 10 bases sitting between them. This CDR3 spans 15 amino acids. For the CDR3, the DNA is TGTGCCAGCAGCTTAGGAGGACAAACCCAAGAGACCCAGTACTTC. Translated, it gives CASSLGGQTQETQYF.

For this clone: This sample includes further DNA sequences coding for the same CDR3. V usage is TRBV7-2 and J usage is TRBJ2-7, with 7 bases matching TRBD2. CDR3 length: 15 amino acids. The germline gives CDR1 SGHTA, CDR2 FQGNSA. V trimming: 5 bases; J trimming: 2 bases; junction bases outside the gene matches: 9. The CDR3 protein is CASSLGASGTYEQYF. The CDR3, as DNA: TGTGCCAGCAGCCTCGGGGCCAGCGGGACCTACGAGCAGTACTTC.

The chain employs TRBV18 and TRBJ2-5; 7 nucleotides match TRBD1. The CDR3 runs 15 residues. V gave up 2 bases and J gave up 4 bases; unmatched junction bases: 7. Germline V gives CDR1 KGHSH, CDR2 LQKENI. CDR3 protein: CASSPRRQGVETQYF. Written as DNA, the CDR3 is TGTGCCAGCTCACCAAGACGGCAGGGGGTAGAGACCCAGTACTTC.

The V and J genes are TRBV28 and TRBJ2-7; a possible D gene is TRBD1 (5 bases). V was pared by 4 bases and J by 3 bases, with 13 bases between. CDR1 is MDHEN, CDR2 SYDVKM, per germline. This CDR3 has 14 residues. CDR3 nucleotides: TGTGCCAGCAGTTCTAGGGGAATTAACTACGAGCAGTACTTC. Its protein product is CASSSRGINYEQYF.

In the case of this clone: The same CDR3 is also encoded by other DNA sequences in this sample. J is TRBJ2-1 and V is TRBV27; D call uncertain. V lost 3 bases to trimming and J lost 7 bases, with 4 bases between them. The germline V gene has CDR1 MNHEY and CDR2 SMNVEV (reference sequence). This CDR3 is 11 amino acids long. The CDR3 DNA follows: TGTGCCAGCAGTTTTTCGAATGAGCAGTTCTTC. As protein: CASSFSNEQFF.